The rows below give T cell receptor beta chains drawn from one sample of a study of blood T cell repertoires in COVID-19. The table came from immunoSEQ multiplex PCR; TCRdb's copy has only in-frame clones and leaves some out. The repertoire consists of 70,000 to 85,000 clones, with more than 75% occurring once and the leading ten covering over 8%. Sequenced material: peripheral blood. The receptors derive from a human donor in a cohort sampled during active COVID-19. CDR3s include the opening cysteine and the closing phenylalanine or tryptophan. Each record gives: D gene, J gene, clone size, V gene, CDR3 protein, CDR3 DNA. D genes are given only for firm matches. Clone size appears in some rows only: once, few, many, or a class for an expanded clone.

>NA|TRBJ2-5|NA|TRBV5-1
CASSSGRGKGAQYF
TGCGCCAGCAGCTCGGGCAGGGGAAAGGGGGCCCAGTACTTC
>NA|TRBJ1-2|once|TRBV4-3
CASSQDSRAANYGYTF
TGCGCCAGCAGCCAAGATAGCAGGGCGGCTAACTATGGCTACACCTTC
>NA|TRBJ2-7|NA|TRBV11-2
CASSTGQIFPREQYF
TGTGCCAGCAGCACCGGACAGATCTTCCCCCGCGAGCAGTACTTC
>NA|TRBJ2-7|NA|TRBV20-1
CSASGLRQTSYEQYF
TGCAGTGCTAGTGGATTGCGGCAGACTTCCTACGAGCAGTACTTC
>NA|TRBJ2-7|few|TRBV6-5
CASSNRDSYEQYF
TGTGCCAGCAGTAATCGGGACTCATACGAGCAGTACTTC
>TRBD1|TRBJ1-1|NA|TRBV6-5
CASSYSNRGNTEAFF
TGTGCCAGCAGTTACTCAAACAGGGGGAACACTGAAGCTTTCTTT
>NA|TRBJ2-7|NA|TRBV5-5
CASSLGHLTYEQYF
TGTGCCAGCAGCTTGGGACACCTTACCTACGAGCAGTACTTC
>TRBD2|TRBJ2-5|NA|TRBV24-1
CATSDTKTSGSGRETQYF
TGTGCCACCAGTGATACTAAGACTAGCGGGAGTGGGCGGGAGACCCAGTACTTC
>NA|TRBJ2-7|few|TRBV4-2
CASSQPGGPEQYF
TGTGCCAGCAGCCAGCCTGGAGGCCCCGAGCAGTACTTC
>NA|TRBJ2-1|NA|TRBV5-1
CASSSPPGQLNLAMSDNEQFF
TGCGCCAGCAGCTCACCCCCGGGACAGCTCAATCTAGCGATGTCGGACAATGAGCAGTTCTTC
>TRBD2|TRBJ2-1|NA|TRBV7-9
CASSSPTSGSDNEQFF
TGTGCCAGCAGCTCCCCCACTAGCGGGAGCGACAATGAGCAGTTCTTC
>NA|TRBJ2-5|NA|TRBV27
CASSPFPGAETQYF
TGTGCCAGCAGTCCCTTTCCGGGAGCGGAGACCCAGTACTTC
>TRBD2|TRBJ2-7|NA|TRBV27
CASSLRTSHGYEQYF
TGTGCCAGCAGTTTAAGGACTAGCCATGGCTACGAGCAGTACTTC
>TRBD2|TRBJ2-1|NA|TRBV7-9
CASSSRDPRLAGGPFEQFF
TGTGCCAGCAGCTCTCGAGACCCGAGACTAGCGGGAGGGCCGTTTGAGCAGTTCTTC
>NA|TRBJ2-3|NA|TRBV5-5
CASSEGYRTDTQYF
TGTGCCAGCAGCGAGGGTTACCGAACAGATACGCAGTATTTT
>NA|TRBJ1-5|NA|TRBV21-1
CASSKVQGARQPQHF
TGTGCCAGCAGCAAAGTACAGGGGGCGAGGCAGCCCCAGCATTTT
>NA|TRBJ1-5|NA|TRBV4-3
CASSPRMGGQPQHF
TGCGCCAGCAGCCCCCGGATGGGAGGTCAGCCCCAGCATTTT
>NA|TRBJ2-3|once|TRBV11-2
CASSFDGRDTDTQYF
TGTGCCAGCAGCTTCGATGGCAGGGACACAGATACGCAGTATTTT